The clone carrying this T cell receptor beta chain was observed once. What it binds is unknown. CDR3 length: 17 amino acids. Germline V gene lookup returns CDR1 MGHRA and CDR2 YSYEKL. The V and J ends lost 1 base and 6 bases respectively, with 21 bases between them. The entry originates in a study of cytomegalovirus exposure and HLA in healthy donors. Study-wide points: The investigators catalogued some 160 TCR beta chains as cytomegalovirus-associated. Through in vitro validation, three CMV-associated chains were shown to be specific for CMV antigens. In the 130 or so validation repertoires, just under 95% of cluster scores exceeded 0, per a later analysis.

The donors were part of the validation cohort of 100 to 150 subjects. That cohort was separate from the first cohort, which comprised 666 subjects. Profiling relied on immunoSEQ multiplex PCR, and the TCRdb table lists in-frame clones only, not all of them. The data show under 250,000 clones, around 86% seen once. The chain recombines TRBV4-1 with TRBJ1-1, with D maybe TRBD1 (6 bases). The sequence was collected from a woman under 30 in good health and CMV-seropositive. The sample was PBMCs. The CDR3 is CASSQVAGTPARSEAFF. The DNA of the CDR3 is TGCGCCAGCAGCCAAGTAGCAGGGACACCCGCCCGGTCTGAAGCTTTCTTT.